What follows is one T cell receptor (beta chain) and its context. The record originates from a study of blood T cell repertoires in COVID-19. About the study: Spain, Italy and the United States supplied samples that represented acute and convalescent COVID-19. Sources were T cells, B-cell-depleted T cells, or PBMCs; the material itself was cDNA or gDNA.

Trimming removed 6 bases from V and 8 bases from J, with 11 bases in between. The CDR3 is 13 amino acids. Germline CDR1 reads ENHRY; CDR2 reads SYGVKD. Clones were sequenced by immunoSEQ multiplex PCR, and TCRdb holds only the in-frame ones, with some missing. The sample has roughly 58,000 clones; roughly two thirds are singletons. The V gene is TRBV10-3, the J gene TRBJ1-6; maybe TRBD1 (5 bases). The sequencing sample was made of PBMCs or T cells enriched from blood (not recorded which). The TCR comes from a woman aged 55-75 years who had been exposed to COVID-19. Written as DNA, the CDR3 is TGTGCCATCAGAGACAGAAAAGATTCACCCCTCCACTTT. Translated, it gives CAIRDRKDSPLHF.